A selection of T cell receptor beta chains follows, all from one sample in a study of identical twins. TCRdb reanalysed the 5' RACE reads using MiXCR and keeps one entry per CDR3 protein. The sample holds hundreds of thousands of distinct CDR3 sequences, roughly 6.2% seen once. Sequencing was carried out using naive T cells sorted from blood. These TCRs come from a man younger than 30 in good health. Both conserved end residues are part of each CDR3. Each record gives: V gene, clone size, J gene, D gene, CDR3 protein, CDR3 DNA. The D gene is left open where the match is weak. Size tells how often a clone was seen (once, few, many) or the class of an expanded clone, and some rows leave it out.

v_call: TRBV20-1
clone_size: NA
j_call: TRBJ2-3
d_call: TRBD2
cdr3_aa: CSARDGSSGSLPATQYF
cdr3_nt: TGCAGTGCTAGAGATGGGTCTAGCGGGAGTCTACCGGCTACGCAGTATTTT

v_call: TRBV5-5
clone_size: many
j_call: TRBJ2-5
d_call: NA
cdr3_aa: CASSLVPGLDRETQYF
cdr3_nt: TGTGCCAGCAGCTTGGTGCCAGGGTTGGATCGAGAGACCCAGTACTTC

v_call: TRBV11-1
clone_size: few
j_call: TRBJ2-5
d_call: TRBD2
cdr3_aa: CASSILAGKGETQYF
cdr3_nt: TGTGCCAGCAGCATTCTAGCGGGAAAGGGGGAGACCCAGTACTTC

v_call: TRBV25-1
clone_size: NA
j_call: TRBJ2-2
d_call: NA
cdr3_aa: CASRDITGELFF
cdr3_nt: TGTGCCAGCCGAGATATAACCGGGGAGCTGTTTTTT

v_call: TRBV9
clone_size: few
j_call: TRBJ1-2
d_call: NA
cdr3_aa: CASSAPGFRGVEFGYTF
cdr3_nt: TGTGCCAGCAGCGCCCCGGGCTTTAGGGGGGTGGAGTTTGGCTACACCTTC

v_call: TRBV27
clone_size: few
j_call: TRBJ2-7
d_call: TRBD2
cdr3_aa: CASSFGTSGMGGPYEQYF
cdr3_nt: TGTGCCAGCAGTTTTGGGACTAGCGGGATGGGGGGCCCCTACGAGCAGTACTTC

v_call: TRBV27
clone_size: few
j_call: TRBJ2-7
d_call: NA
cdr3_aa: CASGEGSYEQYF
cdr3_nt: TGTGCCAGCGGCGAGGGGAGCTACGAGCAGTACTTC

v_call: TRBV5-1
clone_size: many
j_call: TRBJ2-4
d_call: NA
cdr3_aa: CASSLAGGVAKNIQYF
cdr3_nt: TGCGCCAGCAGCTTGGCCGGGGGAGTAGCCAAAAACATTCAGTACTTC

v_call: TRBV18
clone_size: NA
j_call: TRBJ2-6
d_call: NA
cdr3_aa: CASSPVRTHGPSGANVLTF
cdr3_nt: TGTGCCAGCTCACCCGTTAGGACCCACGGCCCCTCTGGGGCCAACGTCCTGACTTTC

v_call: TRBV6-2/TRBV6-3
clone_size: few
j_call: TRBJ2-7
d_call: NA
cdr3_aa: CASTDLREQYF
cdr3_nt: TGTGCCAGCACCGATCTAAGGGAGCAGTACTTC

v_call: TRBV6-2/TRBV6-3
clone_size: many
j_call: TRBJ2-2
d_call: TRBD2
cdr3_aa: CASSYHDRTSGRSGELFF
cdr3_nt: TGTGCCAGCAGTTACCACGACCGGACTAGCGGGAGGTCCGGGGAGCTGTTTTTT

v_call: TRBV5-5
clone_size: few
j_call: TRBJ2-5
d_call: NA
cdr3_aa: CASSLGVQGQETQYF
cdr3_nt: TGTGCCAGCAGCTTGGGGGTGCAGGGGCAAGAGACCCAGTACTTC

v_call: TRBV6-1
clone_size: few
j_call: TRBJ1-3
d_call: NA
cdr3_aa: CASSDRADGNTIYF
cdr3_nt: TGTGCCAGCAGTGACAGGGCGGACGGAAACACCATATATTTT

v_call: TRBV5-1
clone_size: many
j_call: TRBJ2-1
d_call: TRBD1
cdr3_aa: CASSLGQNYNEQFF
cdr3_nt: TGCGCCAGCAGCCTGGGACAGAACTACAATGAGCAGTTCTTC